This TCR beta chain was identified during a study of CD8 T cells in cerebrospinal fluid in Alzheimer's disease. Study-level results: The authors cautioned that cerebrospinal fluid EBV-specific TCRs do not prove EBV causes Alzheimer's. In mild cognitive impairment or Alzheimer's disease, the biggest CSF clone made up more TCRs than in controls.

As concerns this clonotype: The antigen remains undetermined.

TCRdb re-called the 10x single-cell sequencing reads and shows each CDR3 protein once, DNA omitted. Recorded for this sample: approximately 500 distinct CDR3 sequences. All participants were free of acute infectious disease and in good physical condition. Biomarkers including neurofilament, amyloid-beta and tau confirmed neurodegeneration in the patients. The CDR3 contains 17 residues. Germline V gene sequence: CDR1 SGHAT, CDR2 FQNNGV. The J gene is TRBJ2-5, the V gene TRBV11-2; TCRdb's D gene call, TRBD2, goes unchecked for lack of DNA. Sequenced sample: cerebrospinal fluid. The TCR originated in a human donor with Alzheimer's disease. The CDR3 spells CASKLGVGRGSQETQYF.